This TCR beta chain was observed in a study of T-cell memory formation after mild COVID-19. CDR3 length equals 14 residues. Germline CDR1 is DFQATT and CDR2 is SNEGSKA (reference sequence). Deletions cut 0 bases from V and 1 base from J, with 7 bases between. One entry per CDR3 protein, called by TCRdb with MiXCR from the 5' RACE reads. The data show around 390,000 distinct CDR3 sequences, with 16% seen just once and 20% to 25% held by the top ten. This clonotype was seen more than once but under ten times. This chain links TRBV20-1 with TRBJ2-4; the D is unclear. This clonotype was obtained from a man aged 18-30 years who had mild COVID-19 (a few samples of this study predate the infection). Cell type and time point are not known. Sample: PBMCs or a T cell subset sorted from them (not recorded which). The CDR3 DNA reads TGCAGTGCTAGAGAGACGGTCGCCAAAAACATTCAGTACTTC. Its translation: CSARETVAKNIQYF.